The source of this T cell receptor (beta chain) is a study of cytomegalovirus exposure and HLA in healthy donors. Study details: Prior work identified some 120 million unique TCR beta sequences in some 200 million T cells.

The PCR had 60 Vbeta and 13 Jbeta primers. Data came from immunoSEQ multiplex PCR; TCRdb stores just in-frame clones and leaves some out. Of under 150,000 clones in the sample, 82% are singletons; the top ten hold 3% to 3.5%. This CDR3 is 14 amino acids long. V was pared by 8 bases and J by 0 bases, with 13 bases between. The V gene's germline CDR1 is LNHNV and CDR2 YYDKDF (reference sequence). The sequencing sample was made of PBMCs. V usage is TRBV15 and J usage is TRBJ1-1; tentatively, D is TRBD1 (6 bases). The receptor's source is a male donor in good health and CMV-seronegative. Here the CDR3 reads CATGGMGMNTEAFF. Written as DNA, the CDR3 is TGTGCCACCGGGGGCATGGGGATGAACACTGAAGCTTTCTTT.